This T cell receptor (beta chain) derives from a study of cytomegalovirus exposure and HLA in healthy donors. General study findings and limits: An analysis that came later showed most CMV-associated TCR beta chains appearing HLA-restricted. Most of the TCR beta V segments (in an earlier analysis) were productive either about 87% or about 30% of the time. Later, TCR association rates were found to vary by HLA locus, highest for DRB1 and lowest for HLA-C.

As regards this clone: Its target is not known.

Primers for the PCR totalled 60 Vbeta and 13 Jbeta. Method: immunoSEQ multiplex PCR; TCRdb's copy keeps in-frame clones and lacks some. Here the sample spans around 150,000 clones, about 76% being singletons. The clonotype comes from a human donor in good health. Material for sequencing was PBMCs.

For the CDR3, the DNA is TGTGCCAGCAGCCCTTTGACGCGACAGGTTGGGGCAGATACGCAGTATTTT. It codes for CASSPLTRQVGADTQYF. The V and J genes are TRBV7-3 and TRBJ2-3, with D perhaps matching TRBD1 (6 bases). The V gene lost 5 bases and the J gene lost 4 bases, with 22 bases spanning the gap. CDR3 length: 17 residues. Germline V gene data show CDR1 as SGHTA and CDR2 as FQGTGA.